This T cell receptor (beta chain) emerged from a study of T cell responses to AZD1222 COVID-19 vaccine. General study findings and limits: It should be noted that donors were predominantly white British and more often female, and clonal diversity was possibly underestimated. Just a handful of people given AZD1222 tested seropositive at baseline.

TCRdb's copy holds only in-frame clones and misses some; the assay was immunoSEQ multiplex PCR. The data show 95,000 to 110,000 clones, about nine tenths seen once. Pooling was applied to second doses at about 4 or about 12 weeks. The CDR3 consists of 15 residues. The J segment lost 5 bases and the V segment lost 1 base, leaving 8 bases of the junction unmatched. Germline V gene sequence: CDR1 SGHRS, CDR2 YFSETQ. Points on this clone: Its antigen is not identified.

The TCR originated in an adult who received the AZD1222 COVID-19 vaccine. The sample consisted of peripheral blood, taken 28 days after the second AZD1222 dose. The rearrangement joins TRBV5-1 to TRBJ2-5; 7 nucleotides line up with TRBD2. This chain's CDR3 is CASSLRAGVPETQYF. The CDR3 coding sequence is TGCGCCAGCAGCTTGAGGGCGGGAGTCCCTGAGACCCAGTACTTC.